This record covers a single T cell receptor beta chain. Measured with immunoSEQ multiplex PCR; TCRdb has only the in-frame clones, and not every one. The sample gives 40,000 to 50,000 clones, approximately 92% of which show up once; around 1.2% is in the top ten. The sample originates from a study of T cell changes during pregnancy in multiple sclerosis. V dropped 4 bases and J dropped 5 bases, with 21 bases sitting between them. The CDR3 is 16 amino acids. Germline V gene data show CDR1 as SGDLS and CDR2 as YYNGEE. The sequences come from CD4+ T cells from peripheral blood mononuclear cells, collected in the first trimester of pregnancy. The receptor was isolated from a female donor with multiple sclerosis, enrolled in a pregnancy study. This chain joins TRBV9 and TRBJ2-5; D possibly corresponds to TRBD2 (7 bases). CDR3 sequence: CASSFGGADSGETQYF. In nucleotides, the CDR3 is TGTGCCAGCAGCTTTGGGGGGGCGGACTCGGGGGAGACCCAGTACTTC.